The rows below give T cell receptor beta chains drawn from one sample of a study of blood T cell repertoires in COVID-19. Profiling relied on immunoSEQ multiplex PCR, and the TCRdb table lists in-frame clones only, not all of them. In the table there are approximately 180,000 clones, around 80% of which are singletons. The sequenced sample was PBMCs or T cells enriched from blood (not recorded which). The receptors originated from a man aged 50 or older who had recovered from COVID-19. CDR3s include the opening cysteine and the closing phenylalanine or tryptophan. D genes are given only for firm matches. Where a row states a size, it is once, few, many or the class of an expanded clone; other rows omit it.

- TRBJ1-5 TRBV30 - TGTGCCTGGAGTGTGGGGGCGACGGGCAATCAGCCCCAGCATTTT CAWSVGATGNQPQHF
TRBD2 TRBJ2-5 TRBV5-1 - TGCGCCAGCAGCTTGGCATGGGGGGGGACAGAGACCCAGTACTTC CASSLAWGGTETQYF
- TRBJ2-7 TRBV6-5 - TGTGCCAGCAGTCCCTCACGGGGAGCCTATTACGAGCAGTACTTC CASSPSRGAYYEQYF
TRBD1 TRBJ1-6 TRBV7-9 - TGTGCCAGCAGCTTTCGGGACAGGGGAATCAATTCACCCCTCCACTTT CASSFRDRGINSPLHF
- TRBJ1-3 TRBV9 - TGTGCCAGCAGCGTGGGGGGGCAAGCTGGAAACACCATATATTTT CASSVGGQAGNTIYF
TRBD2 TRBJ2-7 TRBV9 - TGTGCCAGCAGCCTCATTGGGACTAGCGGGGTTTCCGAGCAGTACTTC CASSLIGTSGVSEQYF
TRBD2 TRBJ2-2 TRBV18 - TGTGCCAGCTCGACCGGGACTAGCGGGGACGGCGGGGAGCTGTTTTTT CASSTGTSGDGGELFF
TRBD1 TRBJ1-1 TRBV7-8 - TGTGCCAGCAGCTTATATGGGACAGGGAGGGTCCTAGCTGAAGCTTTCTTT CASSLYGTGRVLAEAFF
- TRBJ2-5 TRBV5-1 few TGCGCCAGCAGAAATGGGGGGCGGCGGGGGGAGACCCAGTACTTC CASRNGGRRGETQYF
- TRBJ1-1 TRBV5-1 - TGCGCCAGCAGCTACCTCCTAGGTGACACTGAAGCTTTCTTT CASSYLLGDTEAFF
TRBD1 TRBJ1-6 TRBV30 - TGTGCCTGGAGGTTGTTGGACAGGGAACCCCAAGCACCCCTCCACTTT CAWRLLDREPQAPLHF
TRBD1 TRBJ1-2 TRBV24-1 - TGTGCCACCAGTGCCGGGACAGCTTATGGCTACACCTTC CATSAGTAYGYTF
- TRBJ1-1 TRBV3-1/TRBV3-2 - TGTGCCAGCAGCCAAGCGAAGATTCGAGGGACTGAAGCTTTCTTT CASSQAKIRGTEAFF
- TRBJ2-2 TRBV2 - TGTGCCAGCAGGGCCGACCGGACTGGCACCGGGGAGCTGTTTTTT CASRADRTGTGELFF
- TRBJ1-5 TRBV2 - TGTGCCAGCAGTTGGGAGGGAAGCAATCAGCCCCAGCATTTT CASSWEGSNQPQHF
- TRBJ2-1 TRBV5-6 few TGTGCCAGCAGCGGAAAGCCCGGGATCTTCCTCCAATACAATGAGCAGTTCTTC CASSGKPGIFLQYNEQFF
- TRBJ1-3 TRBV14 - TGTGCCAGCAGCCTCCTACCCCGGGTCTCTGGAAACACCATATATTTT CASSLLPRVSGNTIYF
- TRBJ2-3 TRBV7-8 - TGTGCCAGCAGCTCGAGTTTACAGATCACAGATACGCAGTATTTT CASSSSLQITDTQYF
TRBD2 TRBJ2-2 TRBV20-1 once TGCAGTGCTAGTAGCCCTAGCGGGGGGTCCACCGGGGAGCTGTTTTTT CSASSPSGGSTGELFF
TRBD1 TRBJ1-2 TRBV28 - TGTGCCAGCACCTCTTTGGGACAGGGTGAGGGAGGGTATGGCTACACCTTC CASTSLGQGEGGYGYTF
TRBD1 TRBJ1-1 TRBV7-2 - TGTGCCAGCAGCCTTAACAGCGGGGGTAGGGGGCAAGCTTTCTTT CASSLNSGGRGQAFF
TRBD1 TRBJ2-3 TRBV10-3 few TGTGCCACCGGGGCAGGGGGCGCAACAGATACGCAGTATTTT CATGAGGATDTQYF
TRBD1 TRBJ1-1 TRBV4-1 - TGCGCCAGCAGCCGACAGGGGGCATTGAACACTGAAGCTTTCTTT CASSRQGALNTEAFF
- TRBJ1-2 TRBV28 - TGTGCCAGCAGTTTATCGGCTTTAAGCTCCCTCGGGAGCTATGGCTACACCTTC CASSLSALSSLGSYGYTF
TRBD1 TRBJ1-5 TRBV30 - TGTGCCTGGAAGACAGGGGAGGGCAATCAGCCCCAGCATTTT CAWKTGEGNQPQHF
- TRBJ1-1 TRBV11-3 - TGTGCCAGCAGCGAGGGACACGGGCAGAAAGCTTTCTTT CASSEGHGQKAFF
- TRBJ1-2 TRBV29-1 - TGCAGCGTTGCTTGGGGGGACTATGGCTACACCTTC CSVAWGDYGYTF
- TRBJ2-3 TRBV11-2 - TGTGCCAGCAGCGGAACGCGGTTCGGAGGGATGACAGATACGCAGTATTTT CASSGTRFGGMTDTQYF
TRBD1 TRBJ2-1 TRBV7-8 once TGTGCCAGCAGCCCTTGGACAGGAGTAGGTAATGAGCAGTTCTTC CASSPWTGVGNEQFF
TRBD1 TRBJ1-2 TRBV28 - TGTGCCAGCGATACAGGGGGCGGTGGCTACACCTTC CASDTGGGGYTF
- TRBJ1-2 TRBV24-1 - TGTGCCACCCGTGGAATGGGGCGCGGAGGCTACACCTTC CATRGMGRGGYTF
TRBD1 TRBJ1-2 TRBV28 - TGTGCCAGCAGTGGGCCGGGACAGGGTGTCAGAAATGGCTACACCTTC CASSGPGQGVRNGYTF
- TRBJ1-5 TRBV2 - TGTGCCAGCAAGGGGCAGGGCCTAAGCAATCAGCCCCAGCATTTT CASKGQGLSNQPQHF